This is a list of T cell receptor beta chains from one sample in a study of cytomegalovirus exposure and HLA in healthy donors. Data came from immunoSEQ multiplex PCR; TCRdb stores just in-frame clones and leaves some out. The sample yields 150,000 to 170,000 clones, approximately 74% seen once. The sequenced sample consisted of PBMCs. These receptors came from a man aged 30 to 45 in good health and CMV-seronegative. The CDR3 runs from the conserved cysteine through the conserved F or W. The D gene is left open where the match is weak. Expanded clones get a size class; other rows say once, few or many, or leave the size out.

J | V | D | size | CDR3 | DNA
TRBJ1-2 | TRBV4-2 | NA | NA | CASSQDGFYGYTF | TGTGCCAGCAGCCAAGATGGCTTCTATGGCTACACCTTC
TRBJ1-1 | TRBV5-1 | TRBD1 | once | CASSLAGGNTEAFF | TGCGCCAGCAGCTTGGCAGGGGGGAACACTGAAGCTTTCTTT
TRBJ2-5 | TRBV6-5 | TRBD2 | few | CASSWSLAGGREAQYF | TGTGCCAGCAGTTGGAGCCTAGCGGGGGGGAGAGAGGCCCAGTACTTC
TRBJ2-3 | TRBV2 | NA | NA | CASSESQGDTQYF | TGTGCCAGCAGTGAAAGTCAGGGAGATACGCAGTATTTT
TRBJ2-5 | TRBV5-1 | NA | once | CASSLSGRETQYF | TGCGCCAGCAGCTTGAGCGGCCGAGAGACCCAGTACTTC
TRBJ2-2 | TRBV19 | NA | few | CASSIYGSNTGELFF | TGTGCCAGTAGTATATACGGGTCCAACACCGGGGAGCTGTTTTTT
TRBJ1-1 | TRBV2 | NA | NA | CASSSNHNTEAFF | TGTGCCAGCAGTTCCAATCATAACACTGAAGCTTTCTTT
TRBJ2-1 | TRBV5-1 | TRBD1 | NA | CASSFGTGGSSYNEQFF | TGCGCCAGCAGCTTCGGGACAGGGGGCAGCTCCTACAATGAGCAGTTCTTC
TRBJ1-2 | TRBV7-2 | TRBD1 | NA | CASSLGTGMGYTF | TGTGCCAGCAGCTTGGGGACAGGGATGGGCTACACCTTC
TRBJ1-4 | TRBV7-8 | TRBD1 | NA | CASSFIQGAEKLFF | TGTGCCAGCAGCTTTATCCAGGGGGCAGAAAAACTGTTTTTT
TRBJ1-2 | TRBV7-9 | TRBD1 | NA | CSSSSTGDGYTF | TGTTCCAGCAGCTCGACAGGGGACGGCTACACCTTC